The clone carrying this TCR beta chain is a singleton in its sample. Trimming pared 7 bases from V and 3 bases from J, leaving 14 bases between. This CDR3 contains 13 residues. The germline V gene encodes CDR1 SGHNT and CDR2 YYREEE (reference sequence). The record originates from a study of blood T cell repertoires in COVID-19. Study details: T cells, B-cell-depleted T cells, or PBMCs supplied cDNA or gDNA.

The assay was immunoSEQ multiplex PCR, and TCRdb's table has in-frame clones only and misses some. The table lists 390,000 or so clones, about 90% of them singletons. Seattle patient enrollment occurred during active infection, with longitudinal follow-up thereafter. The chain uses TRBV5-4 and TRBJ2-7, with a tentative D call TRBD1 (6 bases). The clonotype was recovered from a woman younger than 45 with COVID-19, enrolled during active disease. Sequencing was done on a sample of peripheral blood. The CDR3 here is CASRGGPGYEQYF. The CDR3 bases are TGTGCCAGCCGAGGGGGTCCCGGCTACGAGCAGTACTTC.